The TCR beta chain described here comes from a study of CD8+CD57+ T cells in acquired aplastic anemia. Study context: Sorted cells (CD4+ and CD8+) yielded DNA amounts that averaged approximately 3.1 ug.

The V end lost 6 bases, the J end lost 3 bases, and 9 bases lay between the germline ends. CDR3 length equals 12 residues. Findings of the study overall: Researchers reported that CD8+ Simpson's diversity was not significantly different in patients versus controls.

Profiles of TCR beta VDJ and CDR3 were generated from a genomic DNA template. TCRdb re-derived calls from the reads in MiXCR, one entry per CDR3 protein. In the table there are 450,000 to 600,000 distinct CDR3 sequences, under 40% of which are singletons. This clonotype was seen repeatedly, ten times or more. Antigen unknown. Sequencing was done on patients that had shown CD8+CD57+ cell expansion by flow cytometry. As a group, the patients uniformly had severe acquired aplastic anemia. No therapy was given to patients before blood sampling. The source material was sorted CD4+, CD8+, or CD8+CD57+ T cells (not recorded which) from PBMCs. V usage is TRBV12-3 or TRBV12-4 and J usage is TRBJ2-7; a weak D match, TRBD1 (6 bases). This receptor was identified in a human donor with aplastic anemia. Here the CDR3 DNA reads TGTGCCAGCAGGGCGGACAGCTACGAGCAGTACTTC. Encoded protein: CASRADSYEQYF.